The entry below gives a single T cell receptor (beta chain) sequence along with its context. Profiled with immunoSEQ multiplex PCR; TCRdb holds only in-frame clones, not every one. The sample has about 150,000 clones; roughly 90% are singletons. This record belongs to a study of T cell responses to AZD1222 COVID-19 vaccine. Overall study context: Researchers grouped second doses given at about 4 or about 12 weeks into one pool.

CDR1 SGHRS and CDR2 YFSETQ come from the germline V gene. V was pared by 4 bases and J by 0 bases, with 8 bases of the junction left unmatched. The CDR3 totals 16 residues. The sequenced sample was peripheral blood, obtained on day 0 of AZD1222 vaccination. The sequence derives from an adult in good health. The chain joins TRBV5-1 to TRBJ2-3; 7 nucleotides agree with TRBD1. The CDR3 is CASSTRQGTSTDTQYF. The CDR3 DNA reads TGCGCCAGCAGCACAAGACAGGGAACTAGCACAGATACGCAGTATTTT.